This T cell receptor (beta chain) was obtained from a study of tumor-infiltrating lymphocytes in localized non-small cell lung cancer. In the study overall: Patients included smokers and never-smokers with various histologies, some sampled after neoadjuvant chemotherapy.

Overall study findings and caveats: No T-cell fraction difference was seen between IM1 and IM2 tumors.

Data came from immunoSEQ multiplex PCR; TCRdb stores just in-frame clones and leaves some out. The data show over 9,500 clones, around four fifths seen once. The CDR3 covers 14 residues. The junction had 6 bases not matched to a gene; V was cut back by 5 bases and J by 4 bases. Germline values: CDR1 MGHDK, CDR2 SYGVNS. Details on this clone: Its specificity is not known.

Sequencing was carried out using uninvolved lung tissue not adjacent to the tumor. The clonotype originates from a human donor with non-small cell lung cancer. The V gene is TRBV25-1, the J gene TRBJ2-5; 8 nucleotides agree with TRBD1. As DNA, the CDR3 is TGTGCCAGCAGTCCGGGACAGGTCCCAGAGACCCAGTACTTC. Protein product: CASSPGQVPETQYF.